There are a few counts of the clone carrying this T cell receptor (beta chain). What it binds is unknown. CDR3 length: 15 residues. Germline CDR1 LNHDA, CDR2 SQIVND (reference sequence). V gave up 3 bases and J gave up 0 bases, with 12 bases separating them. The sample comes from a study of T cell repertoires in cytomegalovirus infection. TCRdb re-called the reads with MiXCR, one entry per CDR3 protein. The repertoire includes roughly 920,000 distinct CDR3 sequences, roughly a third of them detected once, and about an eighth sits in the top ten. Study results and caveats: HLA-C-restricted, CMV-specific TCR beta clonotypes were dominant ex vivo. Frequencies of public TCR beta families were cumulated, and this identified carriers of CMV plus the relevant HLA.

V is TRBV19 and J is TRBJ2-7; D is possibly TRBD1 (6 bases). The sequenced sample was cultured CD8+ T cells from PBMCs, obtained from culture after CMV antigen stimulation. The receptor comes from a human donor in good health (CMV status not recorded). Some clones in this sample may be carry-over from other donors' samples. The CDR3 DNA reads as TGTGCCAGTAGTATGAGGCAGGGGAGCTCCTACGAGCAGTACTTC. Its translation: CASSMRQGSSYEQYF.